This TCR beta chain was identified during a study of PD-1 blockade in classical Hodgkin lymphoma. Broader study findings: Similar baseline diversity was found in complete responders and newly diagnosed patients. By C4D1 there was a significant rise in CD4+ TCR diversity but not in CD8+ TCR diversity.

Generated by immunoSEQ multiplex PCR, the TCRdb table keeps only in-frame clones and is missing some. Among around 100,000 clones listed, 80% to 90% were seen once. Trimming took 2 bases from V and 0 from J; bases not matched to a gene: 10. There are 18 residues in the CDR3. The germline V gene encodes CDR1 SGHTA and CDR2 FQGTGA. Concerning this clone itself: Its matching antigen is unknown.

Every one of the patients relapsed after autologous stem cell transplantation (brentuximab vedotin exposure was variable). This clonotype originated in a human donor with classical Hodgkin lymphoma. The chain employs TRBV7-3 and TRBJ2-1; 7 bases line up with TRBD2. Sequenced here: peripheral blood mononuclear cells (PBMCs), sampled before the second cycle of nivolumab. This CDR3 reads CASSLSIGGGSSYNEQFF. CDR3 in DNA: TGTGCCAGCAGCTTATCTATAGGCGGGGGTAGCTCCTACAATGAGCAGTTCTTC.